This T cell receptor (beta chain) was identified during a study of technical replicates of blood from a handful of donors. Germline values: CDR1 MNHNS, CDR2 SASEGT. V dropped 4 bases and J dropped 4 bases, with 16 bases sitting between them. CDR3 length: 15 amino acids. The protocol was immunoSEQ multiplex PCR, while the TCRdb copy is restricted to in-frame clones and leaves out a portion. In the table there are 60,000 to 90,000 clones, 85% to 95% of which are singletons. The receptor comes from a human donor in good health. Specimen: T cells isolated from PBMCs. The chain joins TRBV6-1 to TRBJ2-5; tentatively, D is TRBD1 (5 bases). The CDR3 region is CASSAVGARGETQYF. CDR3 bases: TGTGCCAGCAGTGCAGTAGGGGCCCGAGGAGAGACCCAGTACTTC.